One and the same sample provided the 17 T cell receptor beta chains below, sequenced in a study of cytomegalovirus exposure and HLA in healthy donors. The PCR used 60 Vbeta and 13 Jbeta primers. Some clones are missing from TCRdb's copy, which holds only in-frame ones; the method was immunoSEQ multiplex PCR. The table records some 130,000 clones, over 60% of them present only once. Input material: PBMCs. These receptors came from a male donor in good health and CMV-seropositive.

The table lists this clone with a few counts. Germline is not matched at one junction end, which may reflect a read error. For the CDR3, the DNA is TGTGCCACCAGCCCAGACAGGGGATCTGGGGCCAACGGCCTGACTTTC. It encodes CATSPDRGSGANGLTF. The gene calls are TRBV15 and TRBJ2-6; 8 nucleotides agree with TRBD1. The CDR3 length is 16 residues. Germline-derived CDR1 and CDR2 are LNHNV and YYDKDF (reference sequence).

The rearrangement uses TRBV6-1 and TRBJ2-2; maybe TRBD2 (5 bases). Germline assignment: CDR1 MNHNS and CDR2 SASEGT. CDR3 length equals 15 residues. The V end was cut by 0 bases, the J end by 4 bases, with 9 bases between. CDR3 amino acids: CASSEAFSVTGELFF. The DNA for the CDR3 is TGTGCCAGCAGTGAAGCGTTTAGCGTCACCGGGGAGCTGTTTTTT.

This chain connects TRBV7-9 to TRBJ2-1; D remains ambiguous. The CDR3 consists of 13 residues. Trimming removed 4 bases at V and 4 bases at J, with 8 bases between. CDR1 SEHNR and CDR2 FQNEAQ come from the germline V gene (reference sequence). Here the CDR3 reads CASSYSSYNEQFF. The CDR3, as DNA: TGTGCCAGCAGCTATAGCAGTTACAATGAGCAGTTCTTC.

A single count supports this clone. This chain connects TRBV5-1 to TRBJ1-2, with TRBD1 identical over 9 bases. The CDR3 totals 13 residues. Germline values: CDR1 SGHRS, CDR2 YFSETQ. V was clipped by 3 bases and J by 5 bases; unmatched bases: 2. CDR3 nucleotide sequence: TGCGCCAGCAGCTGGGGACAGGGATATGGCTACACCTTC. It yields the protein CASSWGQGYGYTF.

The table lists this clone with a few counts. This chain connects TRBV6-5 to TRBJ1-1; D gene uncertain. Trimming removed 4 bases from V and 0 bases from J, with 6 bases in between. This CDR3 spans 13 amino acids. The germline CDR1 and CDR2 sequences are MNHEY and SVGAGI. The CDR3 DNA reads as TGTGCCAGCAGTTCTCGAGTGAACACTGAAGCTTTCTTT. Its translation: CASSSRVNTEAFF.

J is TRBJ2-7 and V is TRBV6-1; 10 nucleotides match TRBD1. The CDR3 is 14 amino acids. Unmatched junction bases numbered 6, after V lost 6 bases and J lost 4 bases. In germline, CDR1 is MNHNS, CDR2 SASEGT. CDR3 sequence (DNA): TGTGCCAGCAGATTTGACAGGGGGCAGTACGAGCAGTACTTC. It yields the protein CASRFDRGQYEQYF.

The V call is TRBV9, the J call TRBJ2-5; 7 bases line up with TRBD2. J lost 2 bases, V lost 4 bases, and 11 bases had no gene match. CDR1 is SGDLS and CDR2 is YYNGEE in the germline V gene. The CDR3 extends over 16 amino acids. CDR3 in amino acids: CASSPNSRLAQETQYF. The DNA of the CDR3 is TGTGCCAGCAGCCCCAACTCCCGACTAGCTCAAGAGACCCAGTACTTC.

The V and J genes are TRBV7-9 and TRBJ1-3; D perhaps matches TRBD1 (5 bases). Trimming shortened V by 1 base and J by 1 base, and 11 bases separated the two germline ends. This CDR3 has 16 residues. Germline V gene data show CDR1 as SEHNR and CDR2 as FQNEAQ (reference sequence). The CDR3 loop is CASSLGGRVSGNTIYF. The CDR3 DNA reads TGTGCCAGCAGCTTAGGGGGCAGGGTGTCTGGAAACACCATATATTTT.

The rearrangement uses TRBV19 and TRBJ2-6; D is perhaps TRBD1 (6 bases). Germline V gene lookup returns CDR1 LNHDA and CDR2 SQIVND (reference sequence). CDR3 length: 18 residues. The V end was cut by 4 bases, the J end by 0 bases, with 16 bases between. The CDR3 DNA reads TGTGCCAGTAGTACCCAAGGGGGACGCCTCTCTGGGGCCAACGTCCTGACTTTC. It yields the protein CASSTQGGRLSGANVLTF. The full variable domain, its missing parts supplied by reference TRBV19 and TRBJ2-6, is DGGITQSPKYLFRKEGQNVTLSCEQNLNHDAMYWYRQDPGQGLRLIYYSQIVNDFQKGDIAEGYSVSREKKESFPLTVTSAQKNPTAFYLCASSTQGGRLSGANVLTFGAGSRLTVL.

This rearrangement joins TRBV7-8 to TRBJ2-2; 9 bases are a match to TRBD2. Germline V CDR1 and CDR2: SGHVS, FQNEAQ. The trim removed 2 bases at V and 3 bases at J, leaving 4 bases unmatched. The CDR3 extends over 16 amino acids. The CDR3 region is CASSLLRGGDTGELFF. CDR3 DNA: TGTGCCAGCAGCTTATTGCGGGGGGGCGACACCGGGGAGCTGTTTTTT.

The chain employs TRBV29-1 and TRBJ1-1, with 10 bases lining up with TRBD1. Germline loops: CDR1 SQVTM, CDR2 ANQGSEA. This CDR3 is 14 amino acids long. J gave up 1 base and V 6 bases, and 5 bases lay outside the gene matches. The CDR3 loop is CSVQTGGPNTEAFF. Written as DNA, the CDR3 is TGCAGCGTCCAGACAGGGGGCCCGAACACTGAAGCTTTCTTT.

This clone has a handful of counts. The rearrangement links TRBV7-3 to TRBJ1-1; D is possibly TRBD1 (5 bases). V lost 5 bases to trimming and J lost 5 bases, with 15 bases between them. Germline CDR1 is SGHTA and CDR2 is FQGTGA. The CDR3 length is 14 residues. CDR3 residues: CASSPRGGSTEAFF. DNA of the CDR3: TGTGCCAGCAGCCCGCGCGGGGGGAGTACTGAAGCTTTCTTT.

This chain connects TRBV6-6 to TRBJ1-3; D is perhaps TRBD1 (5 bases). The CDR3 extends over 15 amino acids. Trimming shortened V by 2 bases and J by 0 bases, and 8 bases separated the two germline ends. The V gene's germline CDR1 is MNHNY and CDR2 SVGAGI (reference sequence). CDR3: CASSYEGVSGNTIYF. The CDR3, as DNA: TGTGCCAGCAGTTACGAAGGGGTCTCTGGAAACACCATATATTTT.

This rearrangement joins TRBV20-1 to TRBJ1-1; D not resolved. This CDR3 contains 11 residues. V lost 3 bases, J lost 6 bases, and 8 bases lay in between. The V gene's germline CDR1 is DFQATT and CDR2 SNEGSKA (reference sequence). The CDR3 reads CSASRGPEAFF. Written as DNA, the CDR3 is TGCAGTGCTAGTCGGGGTCCTGAAGCTTTCTTT.

This chain connects TRBV7-9 to TRBJ2-1; a weak D match, TRBD2 (6 bases). The germline V gene encodes CDR1 SEHNR and CDR2 FQNEAQ (reference sequence). Trimming left V 2 bases short and J 0 bases short, with 14 bases between. The CDR3 loop spans 17 amino acids. CDR3 region: CASSLWGGVTSYNEQFF. The CDR3 DNA is TGTGCCAGCAGCTTATGGGGCGGGGTGACCTCCTACAATGAGCAGTTCTTC.

The gene calls are TRBV19 and TRBJ2-2, with 7 positions matching TRBD2. This CDR3 is 14 amino acids long. Germline V gene lookup returns CDR1 LNHDA and CDR2 SQIVND (reference sequence). Trimming removed 3 bases from V and 6 bases from J; junction bases left unmatched: 4. CDR3 in amino acids: CASSISRESGELFF. The CDR3 bases are TGTGCCAGTAGTATTTCGCGGGAGTCCGGGGAGCTGTTTTTT.

This clone was observed a single time. The rearrangement links TRBV2 to TRBJ1-5; D perhaps matches TRBD1 (6 bases). This CDR3 is 14 amino acids long. Germline CDR1 reads SNHLY; CDR2 reads FYNNEI. V shed 2 bases and J shed 7 bases, with 12 bases lying between them. This CDR3 is CASSERQGWQPQHF. The CDR3 nucleotides are TGTGCCAGCAGTGAACGGCAGGGGTGGCAGCCCCAGCATTTT.